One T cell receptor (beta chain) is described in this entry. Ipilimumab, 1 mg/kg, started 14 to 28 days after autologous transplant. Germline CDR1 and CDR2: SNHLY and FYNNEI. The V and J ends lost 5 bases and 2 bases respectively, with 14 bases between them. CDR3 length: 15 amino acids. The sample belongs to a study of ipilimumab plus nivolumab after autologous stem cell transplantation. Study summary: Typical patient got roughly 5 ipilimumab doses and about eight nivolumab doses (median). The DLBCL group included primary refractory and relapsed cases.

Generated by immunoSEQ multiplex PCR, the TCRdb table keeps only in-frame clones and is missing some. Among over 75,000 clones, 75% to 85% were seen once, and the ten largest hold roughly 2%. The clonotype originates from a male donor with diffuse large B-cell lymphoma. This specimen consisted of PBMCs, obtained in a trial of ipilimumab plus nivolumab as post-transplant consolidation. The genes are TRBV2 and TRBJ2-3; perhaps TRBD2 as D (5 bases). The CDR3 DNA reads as TGTGCCAGCAGTTCGAGCGGAATAAACACAGATACGCAGTATTTT. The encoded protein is CASSSSGINTDTQYF.